This T cell receptor beta chain is from a study of cytomegalovirus exposure and HLA in healthy donors. Points from the study as a whole: Altogether, more than 150 TCR beta chains were recorded as cytomegalovirus-associated.

The PCR made use of 60 Vbeta and 13 Jbeta primers. Using immunoSEQ multiplex PCR, the repertoire was profiled, and TCRdb retains in-frame clones only, with some absent. The sample holds around 150,000 clones; about 80% are singletons and the top ten take 0.85% to 1%. With respect to this clone: What it binds is not known.

This receptor was identified in a woman aged 45 to 65 in good health and CMV-seropositive. Sequencing was carried out using PBMCs.

The chain's CDR3 is CRTSGGAGGREAFF. CDR3 coding DNA: TGCAGAACCTCAGGGGGCGCCGGGGGAAGAGAAGCTTTCTTT. The chain carries TRBV29-1 and TRBJ1-1, with 8 bases matching TRBD1. Germline V gives CDR1 SQVTM, CDR2 ANQGSEA. The CDR3 has 14 residues.